These T cell receptor beta chains were read from a single sample in a study of post-analysis software for immune sequencing data. MiXCR was run by TCRdb on the PCR reads, yielding one entry per CDR3 protein. The sample lists about 540,000 distinct CDR3 sequences, 34% seen once, with 4.5% to 7.5% in the top ten. The specimen was blood. Every receptor here comes from a girl aged 2-17 years with multiple sclerosis. The CDR3 runs from the conserved cysteine through the conserved F or W. A D gene is named only where the DNA matches it firmly. Clone size is not always given. Where it is, it says once, few, many or a class for expanded clones.

size: -; D: TRBD2; V: TRBV4-2; J: TRBJ2-1; DNA: TGTGCCAGCAGCGGTCCCGGGACTAGTCAAAATGAGCAGTTCTTC; CDR3: CASSGPGTSQNEQFF
size: few; D: -; V: TRBV3-1; J: TRBJ1-6; DNA: TGTGCCAGCAGCCAATCGGACAAGGATTCACCCCTCCACTTT; CDR3: CASSQSDKDSPLHF
size: -; D: TRBD2; V: TRBV7-2; J: TRBJ2-3; DNA: TGTGCCAGCAGTTACTCCGGGGGGGCAGATACGCAGTATTTT; CDR3: CASSYSGGADTQYF
size: few; D: -; V: TRBV10-3; J: TRBJ2-3; DNA: TGTGCCATCAGTGATGGGGAGGCCTCAGATACGCAGTATTTT; CDR3: CAISDGEASDTQYF
size: once; D: -; V: TRBV6-2/TRBV6-3; J: TRBJ1-1; DNA: TGTGCCAGCGGGGACGGCGGGGGCACTGAAGCTTTCTTT; CDR3: CASGDGGGTEAFF
size: -; D: -; V: TRBV2; J: TRBJ2-7; DNA: TGTGCCAGCAGTGAGTCCCTCGGCACGGGCTCCTACGAGCAGTACTTC; CDR3: CASSESLGTGSYEQYF
size: few; D: -; V: TRBV29-1; J: TRBJ2-6; DNA: TGCAGCGTCGGGAGCTACTCTGGGGCCAACGTCCTGACTTTC; CDR3: CSVGSYSGANVLTF
size: few; D: -; V: TRBV20-1; J: TRBJ2-5; DNA: TGCAGTGAGAAAGAGGCGGGGGCCTACAAGACCCAGTACTTC; CDR3: CSEKEAGAYKTQYF
size: -; D: -; V: TRBV6-5; J: TRBJ1-1; DNA: TGTGCCAGCAGTACCCCACCTTTCGCTTTCTTT; CDR3: CASSTPPFAFF
size: few; D: -; V: TRBV18; J: TRBJ2-1; DNA: TGTGCCAGCTCTTACAGGGCCAACAATGAGCAGTTCTTC; CDR3: CASSYRANNEQFF
size: -; D: TRBD2; V: TRBV7-7; J: TRBJ2-1; DNA: TGTGCTAGCAGCCCTTGGACTAGCGGGGGGGCCGGGATGAATGAGCAGTTCTTC; CDR3: CASSPWTSGGAGMNEQFF
size: -; D: -; V: TRBV19; J: TRBJ2-7; DNA: TGTGCCAGTAGCCCCGGGGGCTTCTACGAGCAGTACTTC; CDR3: CASSPGGFYEQYF
size: -; D: -; V: TRBV5-1; J: TRBJ2-4; DNA: TGCGCCAGCAGCTTTGTACAGGGAGGCCAAAACATTCAGTACTTC; CDR3: CASSFVQGGQNIQYF
size: -; D: TRBD1; V: TRBV19; J: TRBJ2-5; DNA: TGTGCCAGTAACACAGGGGATATCCAAGAGACCCAGTACTTC; CDR3: CASNTGDIQETQYF